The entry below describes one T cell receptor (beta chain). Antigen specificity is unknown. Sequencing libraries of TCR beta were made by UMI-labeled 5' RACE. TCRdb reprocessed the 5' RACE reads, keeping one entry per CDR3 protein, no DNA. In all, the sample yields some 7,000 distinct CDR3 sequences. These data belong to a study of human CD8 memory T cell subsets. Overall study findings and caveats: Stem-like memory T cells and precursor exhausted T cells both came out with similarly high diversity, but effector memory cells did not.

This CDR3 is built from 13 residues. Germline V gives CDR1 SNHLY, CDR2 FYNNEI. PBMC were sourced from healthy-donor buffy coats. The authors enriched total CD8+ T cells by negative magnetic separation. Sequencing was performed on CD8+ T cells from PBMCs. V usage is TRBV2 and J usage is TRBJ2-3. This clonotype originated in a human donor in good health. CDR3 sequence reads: CASSEFQANTQYF.